This note documents a single T cell receptor beta chain sequence. The target antigen is unknown. This sample stems from a study of T cells expressing NK-cell markers. At the level of the study: Sorted T-cell subsets CD3+CD56+NKG2C+, CD3+CD56+NKG2C- and CD3+CD56-NKG2C+ were TCR beta-sequenced. The sequencing cohort of eight donors included seven HCMV-seropositive individuals and one seronegative individual. Findings and limits, study-wide: A range of roughly 1.0-7.0% of CD8+ T cells consisted of dominant NKG2C+ clonotypes in a handful of donors.

TCRdb re-called the 5' RACE reads and catalogs CDR3 proteins one per entry, DNA excluded. The listing contains over 120,000 distinct CDR3 sequences. CDR3 length: 14 residues. In germline, CDR1 is MNHEY, CDR2 SVGEGT. The sequence came from a man between 18 and 35 years old in good health. Sequenced: blood T cells: a sorted CD56 or NKG2C T cell subset, CD4+ or CD8+ T cells, or bulk PBMC T cells (not recorded which). V and J are TRBV6-2 or TRBV6-3 and TRBJ2-2. The CDR3 protein is CASSDSGVTGELFF.